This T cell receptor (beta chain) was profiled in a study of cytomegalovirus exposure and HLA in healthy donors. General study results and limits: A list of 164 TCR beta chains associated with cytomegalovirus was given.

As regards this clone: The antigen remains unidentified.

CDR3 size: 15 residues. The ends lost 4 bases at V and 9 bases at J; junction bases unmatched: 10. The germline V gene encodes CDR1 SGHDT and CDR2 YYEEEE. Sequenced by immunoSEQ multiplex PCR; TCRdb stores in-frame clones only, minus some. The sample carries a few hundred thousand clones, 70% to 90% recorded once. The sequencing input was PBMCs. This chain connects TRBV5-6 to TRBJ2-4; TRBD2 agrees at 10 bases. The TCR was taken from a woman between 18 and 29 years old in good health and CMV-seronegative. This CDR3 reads CASSLVGLAGVIQYF. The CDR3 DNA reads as TGTGCCAGCAGCCTGGTTGGGCTAGCGGGAGTCATTCAGTACTTC.